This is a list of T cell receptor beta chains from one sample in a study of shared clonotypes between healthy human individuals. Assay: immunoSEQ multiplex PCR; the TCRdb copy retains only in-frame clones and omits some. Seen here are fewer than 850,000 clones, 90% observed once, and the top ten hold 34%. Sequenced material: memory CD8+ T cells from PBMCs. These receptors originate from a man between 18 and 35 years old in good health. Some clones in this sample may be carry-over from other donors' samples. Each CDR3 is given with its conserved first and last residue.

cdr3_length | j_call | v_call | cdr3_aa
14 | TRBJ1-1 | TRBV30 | CAWSPPGAGTEAFF
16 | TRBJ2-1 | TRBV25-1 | CASSDGSSGRENEQFF
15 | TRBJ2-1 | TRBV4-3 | CASSPRTGTYNEQFF
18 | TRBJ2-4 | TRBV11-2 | CASSTLGGGLTNKNIQYF
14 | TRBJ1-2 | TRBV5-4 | CASSSDSRFYGYTF
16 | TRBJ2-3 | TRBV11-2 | CASSLGPKILLDTQYF
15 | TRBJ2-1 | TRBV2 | CASSEARVAWDEQFF
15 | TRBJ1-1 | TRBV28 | CASSLEPGQGVEAFF
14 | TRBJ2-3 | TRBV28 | CASSGGGSTDTQYF
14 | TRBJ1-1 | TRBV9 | CASSAGGDSPEAFF
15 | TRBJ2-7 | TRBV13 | CASSPLGTSGYEQYF
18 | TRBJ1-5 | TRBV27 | CASSYTFLGRDFNQPQHF
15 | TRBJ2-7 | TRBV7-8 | CASSLLEQGRYEQYF
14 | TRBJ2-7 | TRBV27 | CASSLFGGVYEQYF
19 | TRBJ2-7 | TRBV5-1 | CASSLTPLDRTSGTYEQYF
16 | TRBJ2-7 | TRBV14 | CASSPYFAGDPYEQYF
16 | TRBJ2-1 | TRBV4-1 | CASSPSTGGVHNEQFF
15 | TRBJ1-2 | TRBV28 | CASSFKRRVFDGYTF
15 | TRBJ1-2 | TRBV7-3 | CASSPVGGQSYGYTF
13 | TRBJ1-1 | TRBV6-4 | CASSDRTGTEAFF
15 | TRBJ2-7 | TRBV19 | CASSATRGLADEQYF
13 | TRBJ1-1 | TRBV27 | CASSLGRATEAFF
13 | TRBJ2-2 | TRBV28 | CASSDPRTGELFF
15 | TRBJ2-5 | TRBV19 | CASSIAPYLQETQYF
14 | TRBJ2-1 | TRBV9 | CASSDGQVVNEQFF
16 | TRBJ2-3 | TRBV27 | CASSFTLAHGTDTQYF
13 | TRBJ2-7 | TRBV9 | CASSVGFVGEQYF
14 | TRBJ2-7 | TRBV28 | CASRPDEGAYEQYF
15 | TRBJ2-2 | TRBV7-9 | CASSFQGWNTGELFF
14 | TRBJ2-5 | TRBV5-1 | CASSLWYQAEGQYF
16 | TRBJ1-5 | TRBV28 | CASSYYSLYSNQPQHF